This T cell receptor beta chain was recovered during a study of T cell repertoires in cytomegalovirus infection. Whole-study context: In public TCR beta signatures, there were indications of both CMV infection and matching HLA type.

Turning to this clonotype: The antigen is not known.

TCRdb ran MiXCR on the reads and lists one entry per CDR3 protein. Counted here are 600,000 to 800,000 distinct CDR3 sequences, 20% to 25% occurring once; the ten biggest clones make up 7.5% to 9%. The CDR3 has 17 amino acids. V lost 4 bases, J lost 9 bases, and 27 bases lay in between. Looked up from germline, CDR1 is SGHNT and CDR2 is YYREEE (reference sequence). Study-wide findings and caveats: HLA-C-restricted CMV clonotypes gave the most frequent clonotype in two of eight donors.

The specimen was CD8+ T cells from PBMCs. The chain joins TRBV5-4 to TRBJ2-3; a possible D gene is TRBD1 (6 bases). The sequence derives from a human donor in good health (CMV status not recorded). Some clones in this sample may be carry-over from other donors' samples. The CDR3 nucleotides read TGTGCCAGCAGCCCCCCTAGTCTGGGGGCGATCGGAGAGACGCAGTATTTT. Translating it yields CASSPPSLGAIGETQYF.